This T cell receptor (beta chain) derives from a study of beta chain features in type 1 diabetes. About the research overall: Similarity in age, gender and cell yields was seen between patients and healthy donors.

The CDR3 totals 13 residues. Germline V lookup: CDR1 MNHEY, CDR2 SMNVEV (reference sequence). The V end lost 7 bases, the J end lost 1 base, and 9 bases lay between the germline ends. Since all of the isolated RNA was reverse transcribed, expressed TCRB transcripts were what got sequenced. Average reads for naive, central memory and regulatory T cell samples were some 3.9 million. Repertoires were generated with immunoSEQ multiplex PCR, while TCRdb's copy carries only in-frame clones and drops some. The sample lists 140,000 or so clones, roughly a tenth seen once, with roughly 1.3% in the top ten. This clonotype was obtained from a young man in good health. Sequencing was done on a sample of naive CD4+ T cells from blood. The rearrangement joins TRBV27 to TRBJ2-3; a possible D gene is TRBD1 (6 bases). CDR3 bases: TGTGCCAGCAATAAGGGGGGCACAGATACGCAGTATTTT. This sequence encodes CASNKGGTDTQYF.